One sample yielded the 26 T cell receptor beta chains listed below, sequenced in a study of graft-versus-host responses after intestinal transplantation. These receptors have no identified antigens. Sequencing was performed with immunoSEQ multiplex PCR; in TCRdb, only in-frame clones are kept and a portion is missing. Counted here are more than 40,000 clones, about 95% occurring once; the ten biggest clones make up about 0.23%. The sequencing used unstimulated CD8+ T cells sorted from spleen or lymph node cells, collected before transplant. These receptors all come from a human donor who was the organ donor for an intestinal transplant.

The chain recombines TRBV7-8 with TRBJ2-7; tentatively, D is TRBD1 or TRBD2 (5 bases each). The germline CDR1 and CDR2 sequences are SGHVS and FQNEAQ. V lost 5 bases to trimming and J lost 5 bases, with 16 bases between them. The CDR3 contains 14 residues. CDR3 region: CASSPGPGLNEQYF. Written as DNA, the CDR3 is TGTGCCAGCAGCCCGGGACCGGGGTTGAACGAGCAGTACTTC.

The genes are TRBV28 and TRBJ1-1, with D hard to call. From germline, CDR1 is MDHEN and CDR2 SYDVKM. This CDR3 spans 14 amino acids. V was clipped by 3 bases and J by 8 bases, with 16 bases between them. CDR3 nucleotides: TGTGCCAGCAGTTTCCTAGGTGCTCGGGTGGAAGCTTTCTTT. It codes for CASSFLGARVEAFF.

CDR3 amino acids: CASSETGQGNEQYF. CDR3 nucleotides: TGTGCCAGCAGTGAAACGGGACAGGGTAACGAGCAGTACTTC. This chain links TRBV28 with TRBJ2-5; the match to TRBD1 covers 9 bases. The DNA end lines up better with TRBJ2-7; the J call may be wrong. CDR3 size: 14 residues. In germline, CDR1 is MDHEN, CDR2 SYDVKM.

The chain couples TRBV4-1 to TRBJ2-7, with D possibly TRBD1 on 5 matching bases. Trimming pared 3 bases from V and 5 bases from J, leaving 17 bases between. This CDR3 region has 15 residues. The V gene's germline CDR1 is MGHRA and CDR2 YSYEKL. The CDR3 protein is CASSQSPGIGDEQYF. DNA of the CDR3: TGCGCCAGCAGCCAGTCCCCAGGGATAGGTGACGAGCAGTACTTC.

The rearrangement joins TRBV5-4 to TRBJ1-2; the D gene is possibly TRBD1 (6 bases). CDR3 size: 16 residues. CDR1 is SGHNT, CDR2 YYREEE, per germline (reference sequence). Trimming cost V 0 bases and J 5 bases, with 17 bases left between them. The DNA for the CDR3 is TGTGCCAGCAGCTTGGGGATTGTGACAGGTCCATATGGCTACACCTTC. Amino acid sequence: CASSLGIVTGPYGYTF.

V gene TRBV9 combines with J gene TRBJ2-2, with D possibly TRBD1 on 5 matching bases. V lost 3 bases and J lost 7, with 16 bases in between. This CDR3 is 15 amino acids long. Per germline, CDR1 SGDLS and CDR2 YYNGEE. The CDR3 nucleotides are TGTGCCAGCAGCGCCAGTTTACAGGAGCGCGGGGAGCTGTTTTTT. Translating gives CASSASLQERGELFF.

The rearrangement joins TRBV27 to TRBJ2-7; 9 positions agree with TRBD1. This CDR3 contains 17 residues. V lost 3 bases and J lost 4; bases outside the gene matches: 13. Germline CDR1 reads MNHEY; CDR2 reads SMNVEV (reference sequence). CDR3 sequence: CASSLLWGGQGAYEQYF. CDR3 DNA: TGTGCCAGCAGTTTGTTGTGGGGGGGACAGGGAGCATACGAGCAGTACTTC.

The rearrangement links TRBV4-3 to TRBJ2-1; 12 bases are shared with TRBD2. The CDR3 runs 17 residues. Germline loops: CDR1 LGHNA, CDR2 YSLEER. The junction had 13 bases not matched to a gene; V was cut back by 4 bases and J by 9 bases. The DNA for the CDR3 is TGCGCCAGCAGCCGAATACTAGCGGGGGGACCCTGGGGTGAGCAGTTCTTC. It is translated as CASSRILAGGPWGEQFF.

The genes are TRBV19 and TRBJ1-6; a weak D match, TRBD1 (5 bases). V was cut by 1 base and J by 6 bases, with 7 bases left in between. This CDR3 has 14 residues. From germline, CDR1 is LNHDA and CDR2 SQIVND (reference sequence). The CDR3 spells CASSIVQGNSPLHF. DNA of the CDR3: TGTGCCAGTAGTATAGTCCAGGGTAATTCACCCCTCCACTTT.

V is TRBV7-3 and J is TRBJ2-1, with 11 bases fitting TRBD2. Trimming took 3 bases from V and 8 from J; bases not matched to a gene: 6. CDR1 is SGHTA, CDR2 FQGTGA, per germline. The CDR3 is made up of 15 amino acids. The CDR3 coding sequence is TGTGCCAGCAGCTTGACTAGCGGGGAAGTCGATGAGCAGTTCTTC. Amino acid sequence: CASSLTSGEVDEQFF.

The chain couples TRBV9 to TRBJ2-3; 8 positions match TRBD2. The CDR3 runs to 19 residues. After removal of 3 bases from V and 4 bases from J, the junction contained 19 bases not matched to a gene. CDR1 and CDR2 (germline): SGDLS, YYNGEE. In DNA, the CDR3 is TGTGCCAGCAGCGCCCATGGTCTTGACTATAGCGGGGTTTCAGATACGCAGTATTTT. It yields the protein CASSAHGLDYSGVSDTQYF. Filled out from reference TRBV9 and TRBJ2-3, the complete variable domain reads DSGVTQTPKHLITATGQRVTLRCSPRSGDLSVYWYQQSLDQGLQFLIQYYNGEERAKGNILERFSAQQFPDLHSELNLSSLELGDSALYFCASSAHGLDYSGVSDTQYFGPGTRLTVL.

The V gene is TRBV11-2, the J gene TRBJ1-2; D is unresolved. CDR3 length equals 13 residues. Germline V gene sequence: CDR1 SGHAT, CDR2 FQNNGV. Trimming removed 3 bases from V and 5 bases from J, with 10 bases in between. CDR3 sequence reads: CASSFLSAYGYTF. CDR3 sequence (DNA): TGTGCCAGCAGCTTTCTCAGCGCTTATGGCTACACCTTC. Filled out from reference TRBV11-2 and TRBJ1-2, the complete variable domain reads EAGVAQSPRYKIIEKRQSVAFWCNPISGHATLYWYQQILGQGPKLLIQFQNNGVVDDSQLPKDRFSAERLKGVDSTLKIQPAKLEDSAVYLCASSFLSAYGYTFGSGTRLTVV.

The chain couples TRBV28 to TRBJ2-2; 8 nucleotides match TRBD1. Germline CDR1 is MDHEN and CDR2 is SYDVKM. The CDR3 sequence is 17 residues long. J gave up 2 bases and V 6 bases, and 11 bases lay outside the gene matches. DNA for the CDR3: TGTGCCAGCAGAAGTCTACCCGGGACAGGCAACACCGGGGAGCTGTTTTTT. Protein sequence: CASRSLPGTGNTGELFF.

The rearrangement joins TRBV11-2 to TRBJ1-1, with D possibly TRBD1 on 6 matching bases. Germline V CDR1 and CDR2: SGHAT, FQNNGV. The ends were cut back, 0 bases at V and 2 bases at J, with 16 bases in the middle. The CDR3 has 17 amino acids. The CDR3 here is CASSLDRTGTPNTEAFF. The CDR3, as DNA: TGTGCCAGCAGCTTAGATAGAACCGGGACACCAAACACTGAAGCTTTCTTT.

The J gene is TRBJ2-5, the V gene TRBV7-6; 16 bases map to TRBD2. Germline assignment: CDR1 SGHVS and CDR2 FNYEAQ. The V segment lost 3 bases and the J segment 4 bases; nucleotides outside the gene matches: 2. CDR3 length: 16 residues. For the CDR3, the DNA is TGTGCCAGCAGCTTGGGACTAGCGGGGGGGCGAGAGACCCAGTACTTC. Translated: CASSLGLAGGRETQYF.

The genes are TRBV4-3 and TRBJ1-4; 8 nucleotides line up with TRBD1. The CDR3 extends over 15 amino acids. Germline V CDR1 and CDR2: LGHNA, YSLEER. Losses at the gene ends were 4 bases for V and 7 bases for J; bases not matched to a gene: 8. The CDR3 loop reads CASSLHTGGGEKLFF. CDR3 bases: TGCGCCAGCAGCCTTCACACAGGGGGGGGTGAAAAACTGTTTTTT.

The chain couples TRBV16 to TRBJ1-3, with D hard to call. This CDR3 has 16 amino acids. Germline V CDR1 and CDR2: KGHSY, FQNENV. V was pared by 1 base and J by 0 bases, with 10 bases between. The CDR3 loop reads CASSQFDRSSGNTIYF. CDR3 coding DNA: TGTGCCAGCAGCCAATTTGATAGAAGCTCTGGAAACACCATATATTTT.

The DNA of the CDR3 is TGTGCCAGCAGTTGGACCTTCGGCCCCCCCATGAACACTGAAGCTTTCTTT. It encodes CASSWTFGPPMNTEAFF. The chain joins TRBV27 to TRBJ1-1, with D unresolved. The V end was cut by 4 bases, the J end by 0 bases, with 18 bases between. The CDR3 runs 17 residues. Germline CDR1 is MNHEY and CDR2 is SMNVEV (reference sequence).

The chain has TRBV10-3 and TRBJ1-2; 9 bases map to TRBD1. Germline lookup yields CDR1 ENHRY and CDR2 SYGVKD. V lost 6 bases and J lost 8; bases outside the gene matches: 7. This CDR3 is built from 13 residues. DNA of the CDR3: TGTGCCATCAGCGGAGGGACAGGGTCCGGCTACACCTTC. Translation: CAISGGTGSGYTF.

This rearrangement joins TRBV5-1 to TRBJ2-7; D might be TRBD1 (6 bases). The germline V and J ends were trimmed by 3 bases and 1 base, with 20 bases remaining between them. The germline gives CDR1 SGHRS, CDR2 YFSETQ. The CDR3 has 17 residues. The CDR3 protein is CASSSSQTGFESYEQYF. CDR3 in DNA: TGCGCCAGCAGCTCGAGCCAGACAGGCTTCGAGTCCTACGAGCAGTACTTC.

The rearrangement uses TRBV7-9 and TRBJ1-5, with D unresolved. The length of the CDR3 is 12 residues. Deletions cut 1 base from V and 6 bases from J, with 4 bases between. The V gene's germline CDR1 is SEHNR and CDR2 FQNEAQ (reference sequence). The CDR3 sequence is CASSLDGQPQHF. The CDR3, as DNA: TGTGCCAGCAGCTTAGACGGTCAGCCCCAGCATTTT.

This chain links TRBV6-6 with TRBJ2-7; the D gene is possibly TRBD1 (6 bases). The V gene lost 6 bases and the J gene lost 4 bases, with 13 bases spanning the gap. The CDR3 loop spans 13 amino acids. From germline, CDR1 is MNHNY and CDR2 SVGAGI (reference sequence). Here the CDR3 reads CASRTPGEYEQYF. DNA for the CDR3: TGTGCCAGCAGGACTCCAGGGGAGTACGAGCAGTACTTC.

The chain recombines TRBV7-9 with TRBJ1-2; TRBD1 matches 10 bases. The CDR3 is 18 residues long. Unmatched junction bases numbered 7, after V lost 0 bases and J lost 0 bases. CDR1 is SEHNR, CDR2 FQNEAQ, per germline (reference sequence). CDR3 protein: CASSLAGQGREANYGYTF. The CDR3 DNA reads TGTGCCAGCAGCTTAGCGGGACAGGGGCGAGAAGCTAACTATGGCTACACCTTC.

The chain has TRBV5-4 and TRBJ1-1, with D hard to call. The CDR3 spans 14 residues. The V gene lost 0 bases and the J gene lost 8 bases, with 14 bases spanning the gap. Germline V gene sequence: CDR1 SGHNT, CDR2 YYREEE (reference sequence). The CDR3 reads CASSLGMAGVEAFF. The CDR3 nucleotides read TGTGCCAGCAGCTTGGGCATGGCTGGGGTCGAAGCTTTCTTT.

The chain employs TRBV6-6 and TRBJ2-3; maybe TRBD1 (7 bases). The V gene lost 4 bases and the J gene lost 5 bases, with 19 bases spanning the gap. This CDR3 is built from 16 residues. In germline, CDR1 is MNHNY, CDR2 SVGAGI (reference sequence). The CDR3, as DNA: TGTGCCAGCAGTTGGGCGGAGGGGGCGCCAGGAGATACGCAGTATTTT. Amino acids: CASSWAEGAPGDTQYF.

This sequence joins TRBV9 and TRBJ2-1; D gene unclear. Germline V lookup: CDR1 SGDLS, CDR2 YYNGEE. Trimming removed 4 bases at V and 0 bases at J, with 8 bases between. The CDR3 has 14 residues. The CDR3 sequence is CASSTESSYNEQFF. For the CDR3, the DNA is TGTGCCAGCAGCACAGAGAGCTCCTACAATGAGCAGTTCTTC.